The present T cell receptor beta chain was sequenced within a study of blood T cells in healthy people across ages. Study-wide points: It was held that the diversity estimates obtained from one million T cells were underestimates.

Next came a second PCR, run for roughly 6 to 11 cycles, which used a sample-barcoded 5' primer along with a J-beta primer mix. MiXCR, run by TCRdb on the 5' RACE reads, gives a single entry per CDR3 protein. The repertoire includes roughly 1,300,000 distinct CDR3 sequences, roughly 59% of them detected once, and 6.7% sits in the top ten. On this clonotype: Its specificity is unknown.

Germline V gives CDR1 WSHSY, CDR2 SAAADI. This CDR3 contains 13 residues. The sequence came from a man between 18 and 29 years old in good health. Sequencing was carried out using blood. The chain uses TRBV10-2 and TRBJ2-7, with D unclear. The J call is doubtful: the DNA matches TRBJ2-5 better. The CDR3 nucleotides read TGCGCCAGCAGTGAGGGCAGGTTGGAGACCCAGTACTTC. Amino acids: CASSEGRLETQYF.